This T cell receptor (beta chain) was retrieved from a study of shared clonotypes between healthy human individuals. CDR1 SGHDT and CDR2 YYEEEE come from the germline V gene. This CDR3 is built from 13 residues. Trimming pared 6 bases from V and 1 base from J, leaving 11 bases between. For sorted subsets, 200 ng DNA per replicate equaled about 27,000 T cell genomes. Measured with immunoSEQ multiplex PCR; TCRdb has only the in-frame clones, and not every one. The sample carries millions of clones, about 92% recorded once. About this clone: Antigen unknown.

Whole-study results and caveats: Generally, naive subsets (rather than memory subsets) showed larger estimated richness.

Positive CCR7 selection of CD45RO-negative cells yielded the naive CD8 cells, and terminally differentiated effector memory CD45RA+ cells were excluded. The sequenced sample consisted of naive CD8+ T cells from PBMCs. The rearrangement joins TRBV5-6 to TRBJ2-7; the D is unclear. The clonotype comes from a young man in good health. Some clones in this sample may be carry-over from other donors' samples. The CDR3 loop reads CASTFLGSYEQYF. CDR3 in DNA: TGTGCCAGCACCTTCCTGGGGTCCTACGAGCAGTACTTC.